One and the same sample provided the 6 T cell receptor beta chains below, sequenced in a study of graft-versus-host responses after intestinal transplantation. Graft-derived tissue was subjected to processing to liberate intraepithelial and lamina propria lymphocytes. Generated by immunoSEQ multiplex PCR, the TCRdb table keeps only in-frame clones and is missing some. The table shows 13,000 to 15,000 clones, with around 69% occurring only once. This specimen consisted of ileum tissue, obtained 16 days after intestinal transplant. Receptor source: a human patient who received an intestinal transplant, so some T cells may come from the graft donor.

CDR3 loop: CASSLGTSGRLQYF. Written as DNA, the CDR3 is TGTGCCAGCAGTCTCGGGACTAGCGGGAGACTGCAGTACTTC. The rearrangement links TRBV27 to TRBJ2-7; 14 nucleotides agree with TRBD2. Germline CDR1 reads MNHEY; CDR2 reads SMNVEV (reference sequence). The CDR3 totals 14 residues. Losses at the gene ends were 5 bases for V and 9 bases for J; bases not matched to a gene: 6.

This clone was found a few times. V is TRBV9 and J is TRBJ2-1; D is ambiguous. Germline CDR1 and CDR2: SGDLS and YYNGEE. The CDR3 is 13 residues long. V was trimmed by 5 bases and J by 6 bases, leaving 12 bases between them. DNA for the CDR3: TGTGCCAGCAGAGACCCCTCGGGCAATGAGCAGTTCTTC. As protein: CASRDPSGNEQFF.

This rearrangement joins TRBV6-5 to TRBJ1-5; no clear D. This CDR3 region has 13 residues. The germline CDR1 and CDR2 sequences are MNHEY and SVGAGI. The germline V and J ends were trimmed by 3 bases and 4 bases, with 7 bases remaining between them. In DNA form, the CDR3 reads TGTGCCAGCAGTTATGATCGGAATCAGCCCCAGCATTTT. Translation gives CASSYDRNQPQHF.

There are a few counts of this clone. The chain uses TRBV7-6 and TRBJ1-5; no clear D. CDR1 SGHVS and CDR2 FNYEAQ come from the germline V gene. The CDR3 consists of 13 residues. V was clipped by 0 bases and J by 5 bases, with 5 bases between them. The CDR3, as DNA: TGTGCCAGCAGCTTAGCCCTCGATCAGCCCCAGCATTTT. Its translation: CASSLALDQPQHF.

This chain joins TRBV11-2 and TRBJ2-3; no reliable D call. The germline gives CDR1 SGHAT, CDR2 FQNNGV. CDR3 length equals 17 residues. Trimming stripped 0 bases from V and 0 bases from J, with 13 bases between. CDR3 protein: CASSLDQAFTSTDTQYF. DNA of the CDR3: TGTGCCAGCAGCTTAGACCAGGCGTTCACTAGCACAGATACGCAGTATTTT.

The CDR3 sequence: CASSGAAGELFF. The CDR3, as DNA: TGTGCCAGCAGCGGGGCCGCCGGGGAGCTGTTTTTT. This chain uses TRBV7-9 with TRBJ2-2, with D perhaps TRBD1 (5 bases). The CDR3 totals 12 residues. Trimming took 5 bases from V and 6 from J, leaving 7 bases between them. In germline, CDR1 is SEHNR, CDR2 FQNEAQ (reference sequence).